This is a list of T cell receptor beta chains from one sample in a study of identical twins. MiXCR, applied by TCRdb to the 5' RACE reads, yields one record per CDR3 protein. The table records a few hundred thousand distinct CDR3 sequences, 9.6% of them present only once. The same specimen was also included in a second study, on yellow fever vaccine responses in identical twins.

Specimen: PBMCs. The source of these receptors is a woman between 18 and 30 years old in good health. CDR3s include the opening cysteine and the closing phenylalanine or tryptophan. Each record gives: CDR3 length, J gene, V gene, clone size, D gene, CDR3 protein, CDR3 DNA. The D gene is left open where the match is weak. Rows give clone size only sometimes, using once, few, many, or a class for an expanded clone.

>13|TRBJ2-5|TRBV25-1|.|.
CASSDGGRETQYF
TGTGCCAGCAGTGACGGGGGCAGAGAGACCCAGTACTTC
>14|TRBJ2-3|TRBV7-9|.|TRBD2
CASSSSGWTDTQYF
TGTGCCAGCAGCTCTAGCGGTTGGACAGATACGCAGTATTTT
>14|TRBJ2-5|TRBV4-3|few|TRBD2
CASSQIAGVETQYF
TGCGCCAGCAGCCAGATAGCGGGAGTAGAGACCCAGTACTTC
>12|TRBJ2-1|TRBV3-1|many|.
CASSQPLREQFF
TGTGCCAGCAGCCAACCTCTAAGGGAGCAGTTCTTC
>18|TRBJ1-5|TRBV12-3/TRBV12-4|few|TRBD1
CASSHGTGGPRGYQPQHF
TGTGCCAGCAGTCATGGGACAGGGGGCCCGCGGGGCTATCAGCCCCAGCATTTT
>13|TRBJ1-1|TRBV6-1|many|.
CASTQGLNTEAFF
TGTGCCAGCACACAGGGCCTGAACACTGAAGCTTTCTTT
>14|TRBJ2-5|TRBV20-1|few|.
CSARDRVGGETQYF
TGCAGTGCTAGAGATAGGGTGGGGGGAGAGACCCAGTACTTC
>17|TRBJ2-1|TRBV7-8|.|.
CASSSGSPANSYNEQFF
TGTGCCAGCAGCTCAGGGTCCCCCGCTAACTCCTACAATGAGCAGTTCTTC
>14|TRBJ2-7|TRBV6-5|.|.
CASSYTRKTYEQYF
TGTGCCAGCAGTTACACCAGGAAGACCTACGAGCAGTACTTC
>13|TRBJ1-1|TRBV29-1|many|.
CSSMWGMNTEAFF
TGCAGCTCCATGTGGGGGATGAACACTGAAGCTTTCTTT
>12|TRBJ1-1|TRBV7-2|few|.
CASSSGVTEAFF
TGTGCCAGCAGCTCGGGGGTTACTGAAGCTTTCTTT
>14|TRBJ2-7|TRBV9|.|TRBD1
CASSQGGQDYEQYF
TGTGCCAGCAGCCAAGGGGGCCAAGACTACGAGCAGTACTTC
>17|TRBJ2-6|TRBV20-1|few|.
CSASRRGAGPGANVLTF
TGCAGTGCTAGTAGACGCGGGGCAGGTCCTGGGGCCAACGTCCTGACTTTC
>13|TRBJ2-5|TRBV6-6|few|.
CASSLVADETQYF
TGTGCCAGCAGTCTGGTAGCAGATGAGACCCAGTACTTC
>15|TRBJ2-1|TRBV27|.|.
CASSLLGLTNNEQFF
TGTGCCAGCAGCCTTCTCGGGCTTACAAACAATGAGCAGTTCTTC
>15|TRBJ2-4|TRBV27|.|.
CASSLSRWGKNIQYF
TGTGCCAGCAGTTTATCGCGGTGGGGCAAAAACATTCAGTACTTC
>17|TRBJ2-1|TRBV6-5|many|TRBD2
CASSLGSGRKSYNEQFF
TGTGCCAGCAGTTTGGGTAGCGGGAGAAAGTCCTACAATGAGCAGTTCTTC
>15|TRBJ2-1|TRBV6-2/TRBV6-3|.|TRBD2
CASSETSGFYNEQFF
TGTGCCAGCAGTGAGACTAGCGGCTTTTACAATGAGCAGTTCTTC
>15|TRBJ2-3|TRBV4-3|few|TRBD1
CASSQTGGRTDTQYF
TGCGCCAGCAGCCAGACAGGGGGCCGCACAGATACGCAGTATTTT
>13|TRBJ2-7|TRBV28|few|TRBD1
CASSTGQPYEQYF
TGTGCCAGCAGTACGGGACAGCCCTACGAGCAGTACTTC
>15|TRBJ2-2|TRBV29-1|few|TRBD1
CSVDTGQGVTGELFF
TGCAGCGTTGATACGGGACAGGGGGTCACCGGGGAGCTGTTTTTT
>13|TRBJ2-7|TRBV12-3/TRBV12-4|few|.
CASSLVNYFEQYF
TGTGCCAGCAGTTTAGTAAACTACTTCGAGCAGTACTTC
>12|TRBJ2-1|TRBV7-9|.|.
CASSLNGNEQFF
TGTGCCAGCAGCTTAAACGGGAATGAGCAGTTCTTC
>13|TRBJ2-7|TRBV29-1|.|.
CSVDEGKASEQYF
TGCAGCGTTGACGAGGGTAAAGCTTCCGAGCAGTACTTC
>15|TRBJ2-1|TRBV7-9|many|TRBD1
CASSGTDRDYNEQFF
TGTGCCAGCAGCGGGACCGACAGGGACTACAATGAGCAGTTCTTC
>17|TRBJ2-5|TRBV3-1|many|TRBD1
CASSQDRTGYGEETQYF
TGTGCCAGCAGCCAAGACAGGACAGGCTACGGGGAAGAGACCCAGTACTTC
>15|TRBJ2-5|TRBV7-9|.|.
CASSSIVPYQETQYF
TGTGCCAGCAGCTCTATTGTCCCTTACCAAGAGACCCAGTACTTC
>14|TRBJ2-5|TRBV20-1|.|.
CSARESPVLGTQYF
TGCAGTGCTAGAGAGAGCCCGGTTTTAGGAACCCAGTACTTC
>18|TRBJ2-2|TRBV2|.|TRBD1
CAFCGGQGGGSNTGELFF
TGTGCCTTCTGTGGGGGACAGGGTGGGGGGTCGAACACCGGGGAGCTGTTTTTT
>13|TRBJ2-1|TRBV7-3|few|.
CASSLTWGGEQFF
TGTGCCAGCAGCTTAACGTGGGGTGGCGAGCAGTTCTTC
>15|TRBJ2-1|TRBV10-3|few|TRBD1
CAISGGGRTANEQFF
TGTGCCATCAGTGGAGGGGGCCGTACGGCCAATGAGCAGTTCTTC
>13|TRBJ2-7|TRBV28|many|.
CASSFIGVYEQYF
TGTGCCAGCAGTTTTATAGGGGTCTACGAGCAGTACTTC
>12|TRBJ2-1|TRBV12-3/TRBV12-4|few|.
CASGDFYNEQFF
TGTGCCAGCGGGGACTTCTACAATGAGCAGTTCTTC
>17|TRBJ2-1|TRBV5-7|.|.
CASSPRDPYFFYNEQFF
TGTGCCAGCAGCCCGAGGGACCCCTACTTCTTTTACAATGAGCAGTTCTTC
>17|TRBJ2-1|TRBV5-1|.|.
CASTPGGGFSPGNEQFF
TGCGCCAGCACCCCCGGAGGGGGTTTTTCTCCTGGCAATGAGCAGTTCTTC
>14|TRBJ2-5|TRBV12-3/TRBV12-4|.|.
CASSRILDQENQYF
TGTGCCAGCAGTCGCATACTAGACCAAGAGAACCAGTACTTC
>17|TRBJ2-7|TRBV12-3/TRBV12-4|.|TRBD2
CASSAAVLAGASYEQYF
TGTGCCAGCAGTGCCGCCGTACTAGCGGGAGCCTCCTACGAGCAGTACTTC
>14|TRBJ1-6|TRBV7-9|few|.
CASSLGKIDSPLHF
TGTGCCAGCAGCTTAGGGAAAATAGATTCACCCCTCCACTTT
>16|TRBJ2-7|TRBV11-2|few|TRBD1
CASSFFPGQGSYEQYF
TGTGCCAGCAGCTTTTTTCCGGGACAGGGGTCCTACGAGCAGTACTTC
>11|TRBJ2-1|TRBV4-1|few|.
CASSQDEAIFF
TGCGCCAGCAGCCAAGATGAGGCAATATTCTTC
>14|TRBJ2-3|TRBV29-1|.|.
CSVEIPNTWDTQYF
TGCAGCGTTGAAATTCCCAATACTTGGGATACGCAGTATTTT
>15|TRBJ2-5|TRBV25-1|.|.
CASRDPTGYQETQYF
TGTGCCAGCAGAGACCCTACAGGGTACCAAGAGACCCAGTACTTC
>16|TRBJ2-7|TRBV11-2|.|TRBD2
CASRGGSGSLGSEQYF
TGTGCCAGCAGAGGGGGGAGCGGGAGCCTCGGTTCCGAGCAGTACTTC
>19|TRBJ2-5|TRBV7-7|.|TRBD2
CASSSGWGLADLGGETQYF
TGTGCTAGCAGTTCCGGCTGGGGACTAGCGGACCTAGGTGGGGAGACCCAGTACTTC
>14|TRBJ1-3|TRBV25-1|.|.
CASRKGGQGNTIYF
TGTGCCAGCAGGAAAGGTGGCCAGGGAAACACCATCTATTTT
>15|TRBJ2-1|TRBV20-1|many|TRBD2
CSARDPSGRYNEQFF
TGCAGTGCTAGAGATCCTAGCGGGAGGTACAATGAGCAGTTCTTC
>15|TRBJ2-7|TRBV20-1|.|TRBD2
CSARPIAGDSYEQYF
TGCAGTGCTAGGCCCATAGCGGGAGACTCCTACGAGCAGTACTTC
>15|TRBJ2-3|TRBV12-3/TRBV12-4|many|TRBD2
CASSFSGGATDTQYF
TGTGCCAGCAGTTTTAGCGGGGGGGCCACAGATACGCAGTATTTT
>17|TRBJ2-3|TRBV4-2|few|TRBD2
CASSQEASGRNGDTQYF
TGTGCCAGCAGCCAAGAAGCTAGCGGGAGGAACGGAGATACGCAGTATTTT
>17|TRBJ2-7|TRBV11-2|few|.
CASSFFSARVSDIEQYF
TGTGCCAGCAGCTTCTTTTCGGCCAGAGTATCGGACATCGAGCAGTACTTC
>15|TRBJ2-7|TRBV5-1|many|TRBD1
CASSSGTGNSYEQYF
TGCGCCAGCAGCTCCGGGACAGGAAACTCCTACGAGCAGTACTTC
>15|TRBJ2-3|TRBV29-1|.|.
CSVEPAGTSTDTQYF
TGCAGCGTTGAACCCGCGGGGACTAGCACAGATACGCAGTATTTT
>15|TRBJ2-3|TRBV20-1|.|TRBD2
CSARGVSGGSDTQYF
TGCAGTGCTAGGGGGGTTAGCGGGGGTTCAGATACGCAGTATTTT
>15|TRBJ2-7|TRBV25-1|many|TRBD1
CASSDFRDRGYEQYF
TGTGCCAGCAGTGATTTTCGGGACAGGGGCTACGAGCAGTACTTC
>13|TRBJ2-5|TRBV6-1|.|.
CASRSDSQETQYF
TGTGCCAGCAGGTCGGACAGCCAAGAGACCCAGTACTTC
>15|TRBJ1-1|TRBV29-1|few|.
CSVTLHVWENTEAFF
TGCAGCGTGACACTTCACGTTTGGGAGAACACTGAAGCTTTCTTT
>14|TRBJ2-2|TRBV3-1|many|TRBD2
CASSLAGDGGELFF
TGTGCCAGCAGTTTGGCGGGAGACGGCGGGGAGCTGTTTTTT
>13|TRBJ1-1|TRBV7-9|many|.
CASSSFPDTEAFF
TGTGCCAGCAGCTCCTTTCCAGACACTGAAGCTTTCTTT
>12|TRBJ2-3|TRBV2|.|.
CASRWGPDTQYF
TGTGCCAGCAGGTGGGGTCCAGATACGCAGTATTTT
>18|TRBJ2-1|TRBV11-2|.|.
CASSLDGPSFLTYNEQFF
TGTGCCAGCAGCTTAGATGGGCCTAGCTTTCTCACCTACAATGAGCAGTTCTTC